This T cell receptor beta chain was obtained from a study of control samples from healthy donors and cancer patients. Sequencing used immunoSEQ multiplex PCR; TCRdb keeps in-frame clones, though not all of them. Of roughly 76,000 clones detected, 94% appear once; the ten largest clones hold 6.2%. V dropped 0 bases and J dropped 4 bases, with 7 bases sitting between them. The CDR3 spans 13 residues. CDR1 is SGDLS and CDR2 is YYNGEE in the germline V gene. The chain couples TRBV9 to TRBJ1-1; no firm D call. The sample taken for sequencing was blood. The source of this sequence is a woman in her forties in good health. CDR3: CASSVVMGTEAFF. CDR3 DNA sequence: TGTGCCAGCAGCGTAGTTATGGGCACTGAAGCTTTCTTT. Filled out from reference TRBV9 and TRBJ1-1, the complete variable domain reads DSGVTQTPKHLITATGQRVTLRCSPRSGDLSVYWYQQSLDQGLQFLIQYYNGEERAKGNILERFSAQQFPDLHSELNLSSLELGDSALYFCASSVVMGTEAFFGQGTRLTVV.